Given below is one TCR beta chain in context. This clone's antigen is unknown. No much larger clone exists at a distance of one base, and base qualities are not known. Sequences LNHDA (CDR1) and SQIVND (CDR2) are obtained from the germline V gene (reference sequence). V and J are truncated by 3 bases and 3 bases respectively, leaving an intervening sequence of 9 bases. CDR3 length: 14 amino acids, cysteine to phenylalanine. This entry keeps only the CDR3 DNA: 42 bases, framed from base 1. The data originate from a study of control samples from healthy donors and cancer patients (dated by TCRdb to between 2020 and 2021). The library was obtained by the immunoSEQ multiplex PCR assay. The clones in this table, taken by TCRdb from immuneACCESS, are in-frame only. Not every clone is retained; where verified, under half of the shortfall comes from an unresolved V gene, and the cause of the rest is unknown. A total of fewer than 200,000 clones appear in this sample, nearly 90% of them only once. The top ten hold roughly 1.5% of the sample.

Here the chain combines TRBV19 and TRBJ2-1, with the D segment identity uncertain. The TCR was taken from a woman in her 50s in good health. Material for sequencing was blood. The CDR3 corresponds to CASSIFTDYNEQFF. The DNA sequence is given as TGTGCCAGTAGTATCTTCACAGACTACAATGAGCAGTTCTTC.